This T cell receptor beta chain was captured by sequencing in a study of spatial heterogeneity in lung cancer. Study in general: Consistent detection of more beta-chain than alpha-chain sequences was observed. General observations from the study: There were more appearances of ubiquitous expanded tumor TCRs in blood at resection than at follow-up.

Each TCR cDNA molecule carried a unique molecular identifier. One entry per CDR3 protein results from TCRdb running MiXCR on the 5' RACE reads. The data hold 40,000 to 55,000 distinct CDR3 sequences, with 6.8% observed a single time. This clonotype was found many times. Antigen unknown. This sample's time point: sample taken at primary tumor resection. Material for sequencing was whole RNA from tumor, nontumor lung or frozen PBMC, left unsorted. V was shortened by 2 bases and J by 6 bases, with 17 bases between the two germline ends. This CDR3 is 16 amino acids long. Germline CDR1 and CDR2: MGHRA and YSYEKL.

The rearrangement uses TRBV4-1 and TRBJ1-5; D is perhaps TRBD1 (6 bases). Sequences were derived from PBMCs, sampled at surgery. This receptor was obtained from a female donor with early-stage non-small cell lung cancer. CDR3 protein: CASSQNRDSRGQPQHF. Here the CDR3 DNA reads TGCGCCAGCAGCCAAAACAGGGACTCCAGGGGTCAGCCCCAGCATTTT.